This TCR beta chain was obtained from a study of human T cells and chemical hapten exposure. At the level of the study: Across its 20 to 25 weeks, the study gave patients weekly diphenylcyclopropenone doses to the scalp. Enrolled patients were predominantly female and had alopecia areata, totalis or universalis.

TCRdb passed the RACE reads through MiXCR, listing each CDR3 protein once. The table records some 400,000 distinct CDR3 sequences, roughly 5% of them present only once. V lost 4 bases and J 4 bases, leaving 13 bases between the germline ends. This CDR3 spans 14 amino acids. As to time point: pre-sensitization, week 0. Treatment meaning: therapeutic diphenylcyclopropenone sensitization with weekly scalp DPC. The study drew its donors from alopecia patients who were 18 to 70 years old and suitable for DPC. The sample holds a few counts of this clonotype. The V call is TRBV12-3 or TRBV12-4, the J call TRBJ1-1; maybe TRBD1 (6 bases). The clonotype originates from a woman aged 45-60 years with alopecia areata. Some clones in this sample may be carry-over from other donors' samples. The material sequenced was whole blood, taken in connection with sensitization to the hapten diphenylcyclopropenone (DPC). The CDR3 sequence is CASSWAPGATEAFF. In nucleotides, the CDR3 is TGTGCCAGCAGTTGGGCCCCAGGGGCCACTGAAGCTTTCTTT.